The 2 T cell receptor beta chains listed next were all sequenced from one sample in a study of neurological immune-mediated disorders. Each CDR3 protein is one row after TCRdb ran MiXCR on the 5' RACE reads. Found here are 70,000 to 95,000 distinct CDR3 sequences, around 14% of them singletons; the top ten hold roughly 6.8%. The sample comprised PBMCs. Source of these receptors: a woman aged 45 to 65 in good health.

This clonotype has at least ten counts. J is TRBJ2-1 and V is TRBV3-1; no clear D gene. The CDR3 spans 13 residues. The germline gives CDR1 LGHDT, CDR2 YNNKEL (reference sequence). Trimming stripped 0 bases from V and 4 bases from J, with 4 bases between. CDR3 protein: CASSQDWYNEQFF. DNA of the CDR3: TGTGCCAGCAGCCAAGATTGGTACAATGAGCAGTTCTTC.

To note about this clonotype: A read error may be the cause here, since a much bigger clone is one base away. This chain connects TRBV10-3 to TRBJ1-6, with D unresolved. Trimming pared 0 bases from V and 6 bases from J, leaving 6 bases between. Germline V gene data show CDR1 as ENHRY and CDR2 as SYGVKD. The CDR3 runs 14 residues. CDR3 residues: CAISESSGNSPLHF. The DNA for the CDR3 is TGTGCCATCAGTGAGTCGTCAGGTAATTCACCCCTCCACTTT.